This is a list of T cell receptor beta chains from one sample in a study of human T cells and chemical hapten exposure. TCRdb re-derived calls from the RACE reads in MiXCR, one entry per CDR3 protein. The sample lists about 190,000 distinct CDR3 sequences; under 30% were seen once. Source: whole blood, taken in connection with sensitization to the hapten diphenylcyclopropenone (DPC). Receptors originate from a woman in her forties with alopecia areata. Some clones in this sample may be carry-over from other donors' samples. CDR3s include the opening cysteine and the closing phenylalanine or tryptophan. The D gene is left open where the match is weak. Part of the rows lack a size; the others show once, few, many or a class for expanded clones.

V,J,size,D,DNA,CDR3
TRBV4-2,TRBJ2-7,few,-,TGTGCCAGCAGCCGGACCCCCCAGAGCGAGCAGTACTTC,CASSRTPQSEQYF
TRBV28,TRBJ1-2,few,-,TGTGCCAGCAGTTTCGGGGTCCTTAACTATGGCTACACCTTC,CASSFGVLNYGYTF
TRBV4-1,TRBJ2-1,-,TRBD1,TGCGCCAGCAGCCAACAGGAGACAGGGATCAATGAGCAGTTCTTC,CASSQQETGINEQFF
TRBV28,TRBJ2-7,-,TRBD2,TGTGCCAGCAGTTCCCCAGCGGGAGGGAGGAACGAGCAGTACTTC,CASSSPAGGRNEQYF
TRBV5-1,TRBJ2-2,once,-,TGCGCCAGCAGCTTGGGCACAGGGACACCCACCGGGGAGCTGTTTTTT,CASSLGTGTPTGELFF
TRBV6-2/TRBV6-3,TRBJ2-2,many,-,TGTGCCAGCTCTGCCCAGGGGAGCGGGGAGCTGTTTTTT,CASSAQGSGELFF
TRBV6-5,TRBJ2-4,-,-,TGTGCCAGCAGTTACGGCTGGGAAAGCAAAAACATTCAGTACTTC,CASSYGWESKNIQYF
TRBV4-3,TRBJ2-7,-,TRBD1,TGCGCCAGCAGCCAAGATTGGACAGGGGAATTTAGCGAGCAGTACTTC,CASSQDWTGEFSEQYF
TRBV30,TRBJ1-4,few,TRBD1,TGTGCCTGGAGTCTGACAGGGGATAATGAAAAACTGTTTTTT,CAWSLTGDNEKLFF
TRBV6-5,TRBJ2-7,-,-,TGTGCCAGCAGTTACTCGACGCTCGGCCAGACCTACGAGCAGTACTTC,CASSYSTLGQTYEQYF
TRBV6-2/TRBV6-3,TRBJ2-7,few,-,TGTGCCAGCAGTTTCGCCCGCCCTGAGAAGCAGTACTTC,CASSFARPEKQYF
TRBV18,TRBJ2-5,-,-,TGTGCCAGCTCACCATTTACGCGAGGCGAGACCCAGTACTTC,CASSPFTRGETQYF
TRBV18,TRBJ1-2,many,-,TGTGCCAGCTCACCTAGTACGGACTATGGCTACACCTTC,CASSPSTDYGYTF
TRBV20-1,TRBJ2-7,few,-,TGCAGTGCCCAACTAGACGCACAGGCCTACGAGCAGTACTTC,CSAQLDAQAYEQYF
TRBV12-3/TRBV12-4,TRBJ2-1,few,TRBD2,TGTGCCAGCATTAAAGCGGGAGCCCCCTTTAATGAGCAGTTCTTC,CASIKAGAPFNEQFF
TRBV6-5,TRBJ2-3,-,-,TGTGCCAGCAGTTCGACCCCAGATACGCAGTATTTT,CASSSTPDTQYF
TRBV6-1,TRBJ1-5,few,-,TGTGCCAGCAGTGATGGGGTCAGCAATCAGCCCCAGCATTTT,CASSDGVSNQPQHF
TRBV20-1,TRBJ2-7,few,-,TGCAGTGCTAGTGTCGGGAGTCCCCCCGAGCAGTACTTC,CSASVGSPPEQYF
TRBV29-1,TRBJ2-1,-,TRBD2,TGCAGCGTTGTTGGGCGGGAGGGTGTCAATGAGCAGTTCTTC,CSVVGREGVNEQFF
TRBV11-2,TRBJ2-7,-,TRBD2,TGTGCCAGCAGCTTAGGACTAGCCAGGAACGAGCAGTACTTC,CASSLGLARNEQYF
TRBV11-2,TRBJ2-7,few,TRBD2,TGTGCCAGCAGCTCGACTAGCGGGGGATATTACGAGCAGTACTTC,CASSSTSGGYYEQYF
TRBV9,TRBJ1-2,-,TRBD1,TGTGCCAGCAGCGTGGGGGACAGGCTCCGGGATGGCTACACCTTC,CASSVGDRLRDGYTF
TRBV20-1,TRBJ2-4,-,-,TGCAGTGCGCTCCGGGACTTCAGAGACATTCAGTACTTC,CSALRDFRDIQYF
TRBV5-6,TRBJ2-3,-,TRBD2,TGTGCCAGCGGGGAGAGGGGACTAGAACCAGATACGCAGTATTTT,CASGERGLEPDTQYF